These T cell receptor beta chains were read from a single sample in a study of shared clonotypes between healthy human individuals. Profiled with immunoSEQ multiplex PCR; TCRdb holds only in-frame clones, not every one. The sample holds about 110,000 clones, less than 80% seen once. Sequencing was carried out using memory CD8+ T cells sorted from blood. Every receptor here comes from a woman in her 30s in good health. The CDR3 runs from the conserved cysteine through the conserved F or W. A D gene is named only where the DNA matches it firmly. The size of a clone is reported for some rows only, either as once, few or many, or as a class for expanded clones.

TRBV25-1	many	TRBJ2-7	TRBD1	TGTGCCAGCAGTCCGGGACAGGAGCAGTACTTC	CASSPGQEQYF
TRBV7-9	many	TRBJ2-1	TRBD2	TGTGCCAGCAGAGGACTAGCGGGAGGTTATGAGCAGTTCTTC	CASRGLAGGYEQFF
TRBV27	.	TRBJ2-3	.	TGTGCCAGCAGTCGTGTGGGTGGCCCCGGACTCACAGATACGCAGTATTTT	CASSRVGGPGLTDTQYF
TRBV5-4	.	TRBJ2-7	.	TGTGCCAGCAAAGACGGGACTTATGCCTACGAGCAGTACTTC	CASKDGTYAYEQYF
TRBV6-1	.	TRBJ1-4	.	TGTGCCAGCAGTGAAGCTACCCACATCGGAGGGGAAAAACTGTTTTTT	CASSEATHIGGEKLFF
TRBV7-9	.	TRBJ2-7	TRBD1	TGTGCCAGCAGGAAGGGGACAGGAGTCTACGAGCAGTACTTC	CASRKGTGVYEQYF
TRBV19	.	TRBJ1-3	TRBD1	TGTGCCAGTAGTCTATGGACAGGGATTACTGGAAACACCATATATTTT	CASSLWTGITGNTIYF
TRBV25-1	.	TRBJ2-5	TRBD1	TGTGCCAGCAGTACCGGGACAGGGTACCAAGAGACCCAGTACTTC	CASSTGTGYQETQYF
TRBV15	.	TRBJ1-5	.	TGTGCCACCAGCAGAGATCGTAGCAATCAGCCCCAGCATTTT	CATSRDRSNQPQHF
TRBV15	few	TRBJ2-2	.	TGTGCCACCAGCGACCCCTCCCGCGGGGACACCGGGGAGCTGTTTTTT	CATSDPSRGDTGELFF
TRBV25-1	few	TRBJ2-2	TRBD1	TGTGCCAGCAGCGCCGGGACAGGGCACACCGGGGAGCTGTTTTTT	CASSAGTGHTGELFF
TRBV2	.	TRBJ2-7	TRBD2	TGTGCCAGCAGCTTACTTGCGGGAGTAGGGGTGGGCGAGCAGTACTTC	CASSLLAGVGVGEQYF
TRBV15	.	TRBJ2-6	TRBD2	TGTGCCACCAGCATGGGGGGGGGCTCTGGGGCCAACGTCCTGACTTTC	CATSMGGGSGANVLTF
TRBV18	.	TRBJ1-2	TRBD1	TGTGCCAGCTCAAAGGGGGCTTTAACGGATGGCTACACCTTC	CASSKGALTDGYTF
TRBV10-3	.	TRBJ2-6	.	TGTGCCATCAGTAGACAGCTACGTTACTCTGGGGCCAACGTCCTGACTTTC	CAISRQLRYSGANVLTF
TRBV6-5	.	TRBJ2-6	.	TGTGCCAGCAGTGTAAGCGGCGATGGGGCCAACGTCCTGACTTTC	CASSVSGDGANVLTF
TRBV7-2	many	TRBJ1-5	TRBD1	TGTGCCAGCAGCTTAGTGAGCCGGCAGGGGGCGGGTCAGCCCCAGCATTTT	CASSLVSRQGAGQPQHF
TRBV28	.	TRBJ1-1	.	TGTGCCAGCAGTTTAGAAGCGAGGATGAACACTGAAGCTTTCTTT	CASSLEARMNTEAFF
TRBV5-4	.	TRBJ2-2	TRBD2	TGTGCCAGCAGCTTGGAATTAGCGGGTACCCCTGACACCGGGGAGCTGTTTTTT	CASSLELAGTPDTGELFF
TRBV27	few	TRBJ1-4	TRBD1	TGTGCCAGCAGTGGACAGGGCCTAAATGAAAAACTGTTTTTT	CASSGQGLNEKLFF
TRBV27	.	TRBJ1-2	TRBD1	TGTGCCAGCAGTTTATCCCCAGGGGGCCACTATGGCTACACCTTC	CASSLSPGGHYGYTF
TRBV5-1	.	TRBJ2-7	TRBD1	TGCGCCAGCAGCTTGGTAGGGGGCGAGTTGGCCTACGAGCAGTACTTC	CASSLVGGELAYEQYF
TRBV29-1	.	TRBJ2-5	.	TGCAGCGTTGAAGAAGGGGTCAGGGGTGAGACCCAGTACTTC	CSVEEGVRGETQYF
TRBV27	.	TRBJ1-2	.	TGTGCCAGCAGTTTGGGTCCCCGGCACTATGGCTACACCTTC	CASSLGPRHYGYTF
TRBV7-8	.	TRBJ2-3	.	TGTGCCAGCAGCTTAGTTTCAGGGGCAGATACGCAGTATTTT	CASSLVSGADTQYF
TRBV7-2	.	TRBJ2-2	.	TGTGCCAGCAGCTTCTCCCCTCTGACCGGGGAGCTGTTTTTT	CASSFSPLTGELFF
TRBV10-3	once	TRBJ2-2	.	TGTGCCATCAGTGAGTCGACGATATTGGGCGGGGAGCTGTTTTTT	CAISESTILGGELFF
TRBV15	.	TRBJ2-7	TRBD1	TGTGCCACCAGCCCCCGGGACAGGAGCTCCTACGAGCAGTACTTC	CATSPRDRSSYEQYF
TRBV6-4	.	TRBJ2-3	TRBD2	TGTGCCAGCAGTGAAACGGGAGGTGGGACAGATACGCAGTATTTT	CASSETGGGTDTQYF
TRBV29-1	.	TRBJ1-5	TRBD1	TGCAGCGTCCAGGGGGCCCCGGGTCAGCCCCAGCATTTT	CSVQGAPGQPQHF
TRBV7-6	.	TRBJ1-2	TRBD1	TGTGCCAGCAGCCCGGGACAGGGACACTATGGCTACACCTTC	CASSPGQGHYGYTF
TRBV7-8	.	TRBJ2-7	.	TGTGCCAGCAGCTTTTCCGGGTCGGCCGGGCCGAGCTCCTACGAGCAGTACTTC	CASSFSGSAGPSSYEQYF
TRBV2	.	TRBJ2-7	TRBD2	TGTGCCAGCAGACAGCGGGGTTACTCCTACGAGCAGTACTTC	CASRQRGYSYEQYF
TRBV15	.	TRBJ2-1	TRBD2	TGTGCCACCAGCAGAGTCGTAGCGGGGGATTATGAGCAGTTCTTC	CATSRVVAGDYEQFF
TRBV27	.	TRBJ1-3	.	TGTGCCAGCAGTCCCAATGACGGGAGAAACACCATATATTTT	CASSPNDGRNTIYF
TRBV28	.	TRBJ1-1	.	TGTGCCAGCAGTTTTCCCGGACTGAGCACTGAAGCTTTCTTT	CASSFPGLSTEAFF
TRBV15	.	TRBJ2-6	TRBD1	TGTGCCACCAGCAGGGACAGGGAGTCGGGGGCCAACGTCCTGACTTTC	CATSRDRESGANVLTF
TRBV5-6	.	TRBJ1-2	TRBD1	TGTGCCAGCAGCAACCGGGACAGGGGGACCGACTATGGCTACACCTTC	CASSNRDRGTDYGYTF
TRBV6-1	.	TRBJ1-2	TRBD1	TGTGCCACCCGGGACAGGTCAAGGTATGGCTACACCTTC	CATRDRSRYGYTF
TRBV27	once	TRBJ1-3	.	TGTGCCAGCAGTCCCACGGGAGGAAACACCATATATTTT	CASSPTGGNTIYF
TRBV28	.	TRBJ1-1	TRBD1	TGTGCCAGCAGGACAGGGATGAACACTGAAGCTTTCTTT	CASRTGMNTEAFF
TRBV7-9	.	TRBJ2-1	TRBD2	TGTGCCAGCAGCTTGGGACTAGCGGGAGTCGAAGAGCAGTTCTTC	CASSLGLAGVEEQFF
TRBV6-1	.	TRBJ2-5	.	TGTGCCAGCAGTGAACGCCCGGAGCAAGAGACCCAGTACTTC	CASSERPEQETQYF
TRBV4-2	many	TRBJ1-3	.	TGTGCCAGCAGCCAAGAAGACTCTGGAAACACCATATATTTT	CASSQEDSGNTIYF
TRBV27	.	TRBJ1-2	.	TGTGCCAGCAGTCCCACACCCCCACAGGACCCCTCTTGCGGCTACACCTTC	CASSPTPPQDPSCGYTF
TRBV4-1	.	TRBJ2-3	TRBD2	TGCGCCAGCAGCCCAGTGGGGGGGGACACAGATACGCAGTATTTT	CASSPVGGDTDTQYF
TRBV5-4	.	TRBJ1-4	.	TGTGCCAGCAGCTTGGAGACAGATGAAAAACTGTTTTTT	CASSLETDEKLFF
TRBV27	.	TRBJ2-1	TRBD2	TGTGCCAGCAGTTTGACTAGCGGGAGGGCCAATGAGCAGTTCTTC	CASSLTSGRANEQFF
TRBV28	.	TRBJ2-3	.	TGTGCCAGCAGTCCCCTGTACAGGAGAATTCCTAGCACAGATACGCAGTATTTT	CASSPLYRRIPSTDTQYF
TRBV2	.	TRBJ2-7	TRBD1	TGTGCCAGCAGTGGTAGCTGGGACAGGGGCTCCTACGAGCAGTACTTC	CASSGSWDRGSYEQYF
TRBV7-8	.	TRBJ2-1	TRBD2	TGTGCCAGCAGCCTCCTAGCGGGAGGTGACAATGAGCAGTTCTTC	CASSLLAGGDNEQFF
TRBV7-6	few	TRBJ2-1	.	TGTGCCAGCAGCCCTAGTCCGGGCGGAGAATACAATGAGCAGTTCTTC	CASSPSPGGEYNEQFF
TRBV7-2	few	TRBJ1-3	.	TGTGCCAGCAGCCTGAGAGCAGGAAACACCATATATTTT	CASSLRAGNTIYF
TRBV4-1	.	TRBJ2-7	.	TGCGCCAGCAGCCTCAGGGGTTACTCCTACGAGCAGTACTTC	CASSLRGYSYEQYF